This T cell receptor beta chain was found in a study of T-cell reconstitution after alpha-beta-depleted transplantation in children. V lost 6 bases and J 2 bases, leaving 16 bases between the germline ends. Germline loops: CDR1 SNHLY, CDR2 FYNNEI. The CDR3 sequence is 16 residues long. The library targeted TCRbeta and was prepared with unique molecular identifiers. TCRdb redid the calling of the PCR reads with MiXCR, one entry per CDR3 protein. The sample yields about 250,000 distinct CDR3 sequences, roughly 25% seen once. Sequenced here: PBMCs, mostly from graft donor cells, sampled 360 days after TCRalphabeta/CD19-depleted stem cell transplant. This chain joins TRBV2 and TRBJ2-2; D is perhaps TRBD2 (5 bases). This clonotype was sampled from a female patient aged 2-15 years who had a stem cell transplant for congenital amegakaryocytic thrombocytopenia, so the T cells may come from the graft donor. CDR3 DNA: TGTGCCAGCAGCCTCGGACTCATCCTCAACACCGGGGAGCTGTTTTTT. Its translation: CASSLGLILNTGELFF.